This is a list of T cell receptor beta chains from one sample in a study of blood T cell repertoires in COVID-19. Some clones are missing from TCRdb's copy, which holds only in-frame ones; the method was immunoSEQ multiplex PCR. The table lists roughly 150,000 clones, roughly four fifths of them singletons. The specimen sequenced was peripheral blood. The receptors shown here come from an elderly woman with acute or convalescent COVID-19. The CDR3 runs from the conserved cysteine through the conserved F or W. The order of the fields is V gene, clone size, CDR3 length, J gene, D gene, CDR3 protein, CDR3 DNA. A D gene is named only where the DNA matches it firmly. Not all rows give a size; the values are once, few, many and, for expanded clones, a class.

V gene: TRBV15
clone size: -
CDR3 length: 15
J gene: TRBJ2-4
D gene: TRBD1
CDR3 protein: CATSGGGTGKNIQYF
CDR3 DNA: TGTGCCACCAGCGGAGGAGGGACAGGGAAAAACATTCAGTACTTC

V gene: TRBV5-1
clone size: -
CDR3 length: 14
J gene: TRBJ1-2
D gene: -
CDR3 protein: CASSLGLTDYGYTF
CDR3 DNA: TGCGCCAGCAGCTTGGGACTAACTGACTATGGCTACACCTTC

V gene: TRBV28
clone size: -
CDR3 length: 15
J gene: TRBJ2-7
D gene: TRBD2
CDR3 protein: CASSFRTSGFYEQYF
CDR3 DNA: TGTGCCAGCAGTTTTCGGACTAGCGGGTTTTACGAGCAGTACTTC

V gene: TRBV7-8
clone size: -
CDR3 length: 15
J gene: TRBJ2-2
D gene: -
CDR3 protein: CASSLDGLPTGELFF
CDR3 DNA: TGTGCCAGCAGCTTAGACGGACTGCCCACCGGGGAGCTGTTTTTT

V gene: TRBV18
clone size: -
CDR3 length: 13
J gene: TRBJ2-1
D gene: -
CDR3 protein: CASSPVSVLEQFF
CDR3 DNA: TGTGCCAGCTCACCGGTCAGCGTATTGGAGCAGTTCTTC

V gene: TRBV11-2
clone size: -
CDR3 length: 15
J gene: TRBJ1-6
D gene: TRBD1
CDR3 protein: CASSTWGQGNSPLHF
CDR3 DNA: TGTGCCAGCAGCACATGGGGACAGGGAAATTCACCCCTCCACTTT

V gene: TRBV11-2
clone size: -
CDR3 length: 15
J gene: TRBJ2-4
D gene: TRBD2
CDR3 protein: CASSLGAGGLNIQYF
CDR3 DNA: TGTGCCAGCAGCTTAGGGGCGGGGGGCCTAAACATTCAGTACTTC

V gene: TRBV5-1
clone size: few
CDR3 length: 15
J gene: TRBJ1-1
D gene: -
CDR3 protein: CASSPGGRMNTEAFF
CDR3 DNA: TGCGCCAGCAGCCCGGGGGGTAGAATGAACACTGAAGCTTTCTTT

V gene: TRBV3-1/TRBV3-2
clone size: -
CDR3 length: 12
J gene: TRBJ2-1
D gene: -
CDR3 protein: CASSQLHNEQFF
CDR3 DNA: TGTGCCAGCAGCCAACTCCACAATGAGCAGTTCTTC

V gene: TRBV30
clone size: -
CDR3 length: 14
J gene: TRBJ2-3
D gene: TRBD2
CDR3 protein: CAWGRGGFADTQYF
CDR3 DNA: TGTGCCTGGGGACGGGGGGGTTTCGCAGATACGCAGTATTTT

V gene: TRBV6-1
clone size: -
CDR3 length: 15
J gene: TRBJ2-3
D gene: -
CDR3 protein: CASSEFGVSTDTQYF
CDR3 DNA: TGTGCCAGCAGTGAATTCGGGGTTAGCACAGATACGCAGTATTTT

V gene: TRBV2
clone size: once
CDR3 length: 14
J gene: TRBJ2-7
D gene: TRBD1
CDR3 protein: CASRVPGGRNEQYF
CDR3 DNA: TGTGCCAGCAGGGTACCAGGGGGCAGGAACGAGCAGTACTTC

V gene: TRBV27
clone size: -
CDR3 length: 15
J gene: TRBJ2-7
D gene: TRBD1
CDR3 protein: CASSPRTGSSYEQYF
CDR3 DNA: TGTGCCAGCAGTCCGCGGACAGGGTCCTCCTACGAGCAGTACTTC

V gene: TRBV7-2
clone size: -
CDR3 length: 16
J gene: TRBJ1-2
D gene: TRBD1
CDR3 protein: CASSPQTGGSNYGYTF
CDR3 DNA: TGTGCCAGCAGCCCGCAGACAGGGGGCTCTAACTATGGCTACACCTTC

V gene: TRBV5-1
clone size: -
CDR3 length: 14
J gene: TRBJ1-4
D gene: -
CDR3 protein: CASSLLGQQDKLFF
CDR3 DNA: TGCGCCAGCAGCTTGTTGGGACAACAAGATAAACTGTTTTTT

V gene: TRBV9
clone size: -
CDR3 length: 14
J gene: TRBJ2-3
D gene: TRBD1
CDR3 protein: CASSEGTDTDTQYF
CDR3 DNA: TGTGCCAGCAGCGAGGGGACAGACACAGATACGCAGTATTTT

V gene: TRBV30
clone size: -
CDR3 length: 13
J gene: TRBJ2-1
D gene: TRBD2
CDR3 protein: CAWSPGLEGEQFF
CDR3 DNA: TGTGCCTGGAGTCCGGGACTAGAGGGTGAGCAGTTCTTC

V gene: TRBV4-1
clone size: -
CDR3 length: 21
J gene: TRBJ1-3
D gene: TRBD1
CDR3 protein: CASSQDPRTGARQVFGNTIYF
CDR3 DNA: TGCGCCAGCAGCCAAGATCCACGGACAGGGGCTCGCCAGGTGTTTGGAAACACCATATATTTT